This entry is about one T cell receptor (beta chain). The sample originates from a study of T cells in Graves' hyperthyroidism and ophthalmopathy. Researchers amplified the TCR beta CDR3 regions from RNA transcripts. Using the HTBI primer set, a first-round RT-PCR was run on the TCR CDR3. TCRdb passed the multiplex PCR reads through MiXCR, listing each CDR3 protein once. Of hundreds of thousands of distinct CDR3 sequences listed, roughly 15% are singletons. Germline assignment: CDR1 SGHTA and CDR2 FQGNSA. The CDR3 is made up of 15 amino acids. Trimming left V 7 bases short and J 5 bases short, with 17 bases between.

The sequenced sample was blood. This clonotype was obtained from a woman aged 18 to 35 with Graves' hyperthyroidism. The chain is built from TRBV7-2 and TRBJ2-2; no clear D. CDR3 sequence (DNA): TGTGCCAGCATCATCGGGTTTCGAAGAACCGGGGAGCTGTTTTTT. Protein product: CASIIGFRRTGELFF.